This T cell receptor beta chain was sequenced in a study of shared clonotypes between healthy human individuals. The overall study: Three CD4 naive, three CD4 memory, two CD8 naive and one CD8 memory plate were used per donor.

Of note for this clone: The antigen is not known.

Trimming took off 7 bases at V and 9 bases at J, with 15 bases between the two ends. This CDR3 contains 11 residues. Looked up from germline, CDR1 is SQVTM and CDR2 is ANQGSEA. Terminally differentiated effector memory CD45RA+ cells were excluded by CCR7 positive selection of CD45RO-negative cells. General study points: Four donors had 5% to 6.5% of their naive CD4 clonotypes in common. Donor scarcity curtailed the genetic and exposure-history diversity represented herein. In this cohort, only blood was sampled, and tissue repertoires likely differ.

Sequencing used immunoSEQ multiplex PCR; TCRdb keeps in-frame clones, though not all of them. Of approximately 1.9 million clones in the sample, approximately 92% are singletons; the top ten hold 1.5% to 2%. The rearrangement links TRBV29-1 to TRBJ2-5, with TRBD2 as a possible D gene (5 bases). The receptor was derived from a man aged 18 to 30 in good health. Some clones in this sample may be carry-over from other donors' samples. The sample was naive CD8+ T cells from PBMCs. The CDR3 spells CSASDSVAQYF. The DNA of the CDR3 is TGCAGCGCCTCGGACTCGGTGGCCCAGTACTTC.